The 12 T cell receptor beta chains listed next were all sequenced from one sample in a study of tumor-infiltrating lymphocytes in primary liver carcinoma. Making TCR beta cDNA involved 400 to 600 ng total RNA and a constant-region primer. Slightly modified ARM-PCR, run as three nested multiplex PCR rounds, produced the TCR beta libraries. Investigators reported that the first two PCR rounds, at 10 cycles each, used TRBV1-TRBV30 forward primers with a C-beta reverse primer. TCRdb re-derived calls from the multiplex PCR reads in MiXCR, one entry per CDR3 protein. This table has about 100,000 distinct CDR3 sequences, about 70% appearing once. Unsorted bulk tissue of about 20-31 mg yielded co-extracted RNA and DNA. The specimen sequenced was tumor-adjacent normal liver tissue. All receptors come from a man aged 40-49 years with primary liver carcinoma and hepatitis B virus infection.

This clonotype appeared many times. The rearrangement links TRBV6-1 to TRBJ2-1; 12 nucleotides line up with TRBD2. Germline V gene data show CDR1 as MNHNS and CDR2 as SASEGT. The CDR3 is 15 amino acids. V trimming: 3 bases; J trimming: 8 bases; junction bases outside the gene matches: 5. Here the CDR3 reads CASSDLAGGRDEQFF. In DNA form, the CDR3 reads TGTGCCAGCAGTGACCTAGCGGGAGGGCGCGATGAGCAGTTCTTC.

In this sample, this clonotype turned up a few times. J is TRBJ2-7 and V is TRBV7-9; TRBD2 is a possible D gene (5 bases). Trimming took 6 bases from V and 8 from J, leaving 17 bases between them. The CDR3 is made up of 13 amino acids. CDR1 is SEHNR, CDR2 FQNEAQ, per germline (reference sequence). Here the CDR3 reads CASRPEEGLQQYF. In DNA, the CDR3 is TGTGCCAGCAGGCCCGAAGAGGGTTTGCAGCAGTACTTC.

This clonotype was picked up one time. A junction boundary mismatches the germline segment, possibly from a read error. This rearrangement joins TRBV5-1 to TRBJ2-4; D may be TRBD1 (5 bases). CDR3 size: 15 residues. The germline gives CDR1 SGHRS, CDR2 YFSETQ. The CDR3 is CASGLDWGPRNIQYF. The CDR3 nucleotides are TGCGCCAGCGGCTTGGATTGGGGCCCCAGGAACATTCAGTACTTC.

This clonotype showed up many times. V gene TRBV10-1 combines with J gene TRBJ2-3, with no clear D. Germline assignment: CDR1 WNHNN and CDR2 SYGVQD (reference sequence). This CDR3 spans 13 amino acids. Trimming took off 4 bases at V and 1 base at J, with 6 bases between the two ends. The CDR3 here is CASSVGGTDTQYF. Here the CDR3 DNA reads TGCGCCAGCAGTGTTGGAGGCACAGATACGCAGTATTTT.

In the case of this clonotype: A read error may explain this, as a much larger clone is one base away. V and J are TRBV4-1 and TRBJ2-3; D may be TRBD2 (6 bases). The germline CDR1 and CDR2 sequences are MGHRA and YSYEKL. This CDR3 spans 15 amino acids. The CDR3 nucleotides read TGTGCCAGCAGTCCGTCTAGCGAAGGGTCAGATACGCAGTATTTT. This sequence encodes CASSPSSEGSDTQYF.

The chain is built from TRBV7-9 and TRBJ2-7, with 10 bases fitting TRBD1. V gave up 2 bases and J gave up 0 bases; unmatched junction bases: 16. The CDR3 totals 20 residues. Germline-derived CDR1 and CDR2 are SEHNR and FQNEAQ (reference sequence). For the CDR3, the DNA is TGTGCCAGCAGCTTAACCAGTCCCGGGACAGGGGTTCGAAGCTCCTACGAGCAGTACTTC. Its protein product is CASSLTSPGTGVRSSYEQYF.

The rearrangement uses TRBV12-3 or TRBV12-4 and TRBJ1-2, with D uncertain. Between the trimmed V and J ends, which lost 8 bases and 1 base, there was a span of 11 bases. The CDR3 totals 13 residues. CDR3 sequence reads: CASCRWVNYGYTF. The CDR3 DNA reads TGTGCCAGCTGCCGATGGGTTAACTATGGCTACACCTTC.

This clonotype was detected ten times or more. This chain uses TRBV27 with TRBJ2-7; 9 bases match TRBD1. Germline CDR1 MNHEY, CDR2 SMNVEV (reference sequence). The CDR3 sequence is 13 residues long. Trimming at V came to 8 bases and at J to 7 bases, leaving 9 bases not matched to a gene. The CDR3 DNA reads TGTGCCAGCGGATTACAGGGGGCGGGGGAGCAGTACTTC. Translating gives CASGLQGAGEQYF.

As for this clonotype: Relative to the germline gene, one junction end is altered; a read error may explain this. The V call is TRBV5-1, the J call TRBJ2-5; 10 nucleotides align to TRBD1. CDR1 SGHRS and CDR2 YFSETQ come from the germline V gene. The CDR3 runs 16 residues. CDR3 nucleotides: TGCACCAGCAGCTTGTCGGGACAGGGGAATCAAGAGACCCAATACTTC. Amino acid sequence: CTSSLSGQGNQETQYF.

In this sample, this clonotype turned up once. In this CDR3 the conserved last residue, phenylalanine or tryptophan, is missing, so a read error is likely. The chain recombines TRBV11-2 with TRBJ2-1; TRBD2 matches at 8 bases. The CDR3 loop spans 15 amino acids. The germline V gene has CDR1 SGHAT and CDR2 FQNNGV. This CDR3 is CASSLAGSSYNEQFS. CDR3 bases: TGTGCCAGCAGTTTAGCGGGGAGCTCCTACAATGAGCAGTTCTCC.

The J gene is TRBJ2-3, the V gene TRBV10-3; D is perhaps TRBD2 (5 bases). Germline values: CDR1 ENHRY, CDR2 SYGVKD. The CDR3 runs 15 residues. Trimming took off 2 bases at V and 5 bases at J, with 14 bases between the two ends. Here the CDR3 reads CAISERVGAIDTQYF. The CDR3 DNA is TGTGCCATCAGTGAGAGAGTGGGAGCAATAGATACGCAGTATTTT.

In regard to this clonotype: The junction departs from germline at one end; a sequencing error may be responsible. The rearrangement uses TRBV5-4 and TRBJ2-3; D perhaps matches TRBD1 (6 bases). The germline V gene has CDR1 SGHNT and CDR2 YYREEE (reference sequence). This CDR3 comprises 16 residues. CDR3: CASSWSRGVSTDTQYF. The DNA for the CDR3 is TGTGCCAGCAGCTGGTCCAGGGGAGTTAGCACAGATACACAGTATTTT.